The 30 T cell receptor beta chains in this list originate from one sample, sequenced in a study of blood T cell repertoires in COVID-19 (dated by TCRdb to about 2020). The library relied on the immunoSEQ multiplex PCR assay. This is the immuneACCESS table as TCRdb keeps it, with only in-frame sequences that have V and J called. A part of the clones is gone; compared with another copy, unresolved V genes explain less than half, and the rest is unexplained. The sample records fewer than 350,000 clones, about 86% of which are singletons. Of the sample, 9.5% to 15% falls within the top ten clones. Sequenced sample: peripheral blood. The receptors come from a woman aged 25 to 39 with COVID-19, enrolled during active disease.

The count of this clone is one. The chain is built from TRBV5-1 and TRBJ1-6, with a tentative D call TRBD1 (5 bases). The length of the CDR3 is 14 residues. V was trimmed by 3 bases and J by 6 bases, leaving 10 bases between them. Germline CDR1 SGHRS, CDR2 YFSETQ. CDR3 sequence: CASSWGDGNSPLHF. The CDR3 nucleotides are TGCGCCAGCAGCTGGGGGGACGGTAATTCACCCCTCCACTTT.

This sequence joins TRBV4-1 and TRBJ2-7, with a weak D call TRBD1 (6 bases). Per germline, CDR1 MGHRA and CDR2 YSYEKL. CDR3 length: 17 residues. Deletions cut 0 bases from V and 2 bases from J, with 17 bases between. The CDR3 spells CASSQDHLGQPTYEQYF. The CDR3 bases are TGCGCCAGCAGCCAAGATCACCTAGGACAGCCAACCTACGAGCAGTACTTC.

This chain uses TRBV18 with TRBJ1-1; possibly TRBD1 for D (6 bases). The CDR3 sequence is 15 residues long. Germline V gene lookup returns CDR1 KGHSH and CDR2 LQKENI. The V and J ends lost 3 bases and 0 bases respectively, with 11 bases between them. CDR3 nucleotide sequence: TGTGCCAGCTCACCCCGACAGGAGTTGAACACTGAAGCTTTCTTT. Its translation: CASSPRQELNTEAFF. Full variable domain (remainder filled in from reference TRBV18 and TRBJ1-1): NAGVMQNPRHLVRRRGQEARLRCSPMKGHSHVYWYRQLPEEGLKFMVYLQKENIIDESGMPKERFSAEFPKEGPSILRIQQVVRGDSAAYFCASSPRQELNTEAFFGQGTRLTVV.

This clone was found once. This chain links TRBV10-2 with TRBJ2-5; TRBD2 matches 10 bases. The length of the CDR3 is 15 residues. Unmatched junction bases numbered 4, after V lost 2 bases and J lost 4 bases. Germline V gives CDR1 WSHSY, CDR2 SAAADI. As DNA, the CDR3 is TGCGCCAGCAGTGAGGTGGTAGCGGGGGGAGAGACCCAGTACTTC. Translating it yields CASSEVVAGGETQYF.

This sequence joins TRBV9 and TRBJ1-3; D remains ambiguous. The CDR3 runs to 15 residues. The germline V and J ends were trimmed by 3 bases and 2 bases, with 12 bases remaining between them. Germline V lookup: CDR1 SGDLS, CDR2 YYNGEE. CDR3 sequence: CASSAEVVAGNTIYF. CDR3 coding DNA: TGTGCCAGCAGCGCTGAGGTAGTAGCTGGAAACACCATATATTTT.

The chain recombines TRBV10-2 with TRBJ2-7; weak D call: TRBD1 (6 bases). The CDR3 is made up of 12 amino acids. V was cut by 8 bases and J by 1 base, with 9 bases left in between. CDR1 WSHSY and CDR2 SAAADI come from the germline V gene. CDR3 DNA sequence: TGCGCCAGCGGACAGACGTCCTACGAGCAGTACTTC. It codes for CASGQTSYEQYF.

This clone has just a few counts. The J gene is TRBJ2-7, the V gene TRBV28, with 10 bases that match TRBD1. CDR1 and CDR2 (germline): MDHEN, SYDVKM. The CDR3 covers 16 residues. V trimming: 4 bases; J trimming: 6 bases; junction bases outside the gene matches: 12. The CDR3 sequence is CASSSNEWDRGFEQYF. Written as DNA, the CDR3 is TGTGCCAGCAGTTCCAACGAGTGGGACAGGGGTTTCGAGCAGTACTTC.

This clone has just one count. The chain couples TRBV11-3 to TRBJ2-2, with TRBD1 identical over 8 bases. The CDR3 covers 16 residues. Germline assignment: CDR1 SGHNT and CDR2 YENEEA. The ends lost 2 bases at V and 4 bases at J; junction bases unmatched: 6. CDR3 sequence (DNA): TGTGCCAGCAGCTTAATCACAGGGGGGATCACCGGGGAGCTGTTTTTT. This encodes CASSLITGGITGELFF.

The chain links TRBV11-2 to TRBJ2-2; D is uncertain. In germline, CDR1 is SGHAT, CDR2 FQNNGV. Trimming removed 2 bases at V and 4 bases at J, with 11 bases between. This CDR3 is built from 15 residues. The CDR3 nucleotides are TGTGCCAGCAGCTTATCCGGCGGATCCACCGGGGAGCTGTTTTTT. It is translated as CASSLSGGSTGELFF.

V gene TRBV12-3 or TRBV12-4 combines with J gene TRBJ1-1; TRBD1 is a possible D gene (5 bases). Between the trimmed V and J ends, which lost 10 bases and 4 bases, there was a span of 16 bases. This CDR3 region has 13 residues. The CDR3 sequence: CATSFRGGTEAFF. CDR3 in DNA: TGTGCCACCTCTTTTAGGGGTGGCACTGAAGCTTTCTTT.

The CDR3 spells CASSSRTSSSYEQYF. The DNA of the CDR3 is TGTGCCAGCAGCTCCCGGACTTCTAGCTCCTACGAGCAGTACTTC. The chain links TRBV11-2 to TRBJ2-7, with D tentatively TRBD2 (5 bases). V shed 4 bases and J shed 0 bases, with 13 bases lying between them. Germline-derived CDR1 and CDR2 are SGHAT and FQNNGV. The CDR3 extends over 15 amino acids.

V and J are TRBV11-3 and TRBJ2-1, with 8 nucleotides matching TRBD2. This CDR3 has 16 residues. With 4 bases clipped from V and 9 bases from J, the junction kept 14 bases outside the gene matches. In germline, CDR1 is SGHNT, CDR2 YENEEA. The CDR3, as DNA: TGTGCCAGCAGCTCAAGAGGGACTAGGGGGATAGGTGAGCAGTTCTTC. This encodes CASSSRGTRGIGEQFF. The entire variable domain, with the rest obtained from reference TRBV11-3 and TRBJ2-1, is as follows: EAGVVQSPRYKIIEKKQPVAFWCNPISGHNTLYWYLQNLGQGPELLIRYENEEAVDDSQLPKDRFSAERLKGVDSTLKIQPAELGDSAVYLCASSSRGTRGIGEQFFGPGTRLTVL.

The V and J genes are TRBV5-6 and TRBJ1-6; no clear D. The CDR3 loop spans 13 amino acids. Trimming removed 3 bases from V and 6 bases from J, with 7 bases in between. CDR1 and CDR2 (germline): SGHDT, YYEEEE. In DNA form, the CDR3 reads TGTGCCAGCAGCTCGTCTCCTAATTCACCCCTCCACTTT. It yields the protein CASSSSPNSPLHF. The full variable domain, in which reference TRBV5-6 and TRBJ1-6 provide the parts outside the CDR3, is DAGVTQSPTHLIKTRGQQVTLRCSPKSGHDTVSWYQQALGQGPQFIFQYYEEEERQRGNFPDRFSGHQFPNYSSELNVNALLLGDSALYLCASSSSPNSPLHFGNGTRLTVT.

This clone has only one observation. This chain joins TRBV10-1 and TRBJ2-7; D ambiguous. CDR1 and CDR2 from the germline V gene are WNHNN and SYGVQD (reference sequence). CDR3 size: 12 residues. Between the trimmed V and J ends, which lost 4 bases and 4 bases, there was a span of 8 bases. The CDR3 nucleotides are TGCGCCAGCAGTGGATCTCTATACGAGCAGTACTTC. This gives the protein CASSGSLYEQYF.

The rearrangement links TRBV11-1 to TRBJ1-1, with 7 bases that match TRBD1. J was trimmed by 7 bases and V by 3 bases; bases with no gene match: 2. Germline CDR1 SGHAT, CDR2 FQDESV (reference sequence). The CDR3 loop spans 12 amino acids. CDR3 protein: CASSFSGGEAFF. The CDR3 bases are TGTGCCAGCAGCTTTTCAGGGGGTGAAGCTTTCTTT.

CDR3 coding DNA: TGCGCCAGCAGCTTGGGGCAGGCTTTCGTCTACGAGCAGTACTTC. It codes for CASSLGQAFVYEQYF. The chain links TRBV5-1 to TRBJ2-7; D uncertain. The CDR3 loop spans 15 amino acids. Germline V lookup: CDR1 SGHRS, CDR2 YFSETQ. With 0 bases removed from V and 3 bases from J, the gap between germline ends came to 13 bases. Filled out from reference TRBV5-1 and TRBJ2-7, the complete variable domain reads KAGVTQTPRYLIKTRGQQVTLSCSPISGHRSVSWYQQTPGQGLQFLFEYFSETQRNKGNFPGRFSGRQFSNSRSEMNVSTLELGDSALYLCASSLGQAFVYEQYFGPGTRLTVT.

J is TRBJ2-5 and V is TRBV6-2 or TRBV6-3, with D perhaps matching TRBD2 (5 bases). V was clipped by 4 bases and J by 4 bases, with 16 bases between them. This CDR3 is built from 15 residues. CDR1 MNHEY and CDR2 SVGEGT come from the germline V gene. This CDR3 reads CASSLGEEWRETQYF. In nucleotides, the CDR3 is TGTGCCAGCAGTTTGGGAGAGGAATGGCGAGAGACCCAGTACTTC.

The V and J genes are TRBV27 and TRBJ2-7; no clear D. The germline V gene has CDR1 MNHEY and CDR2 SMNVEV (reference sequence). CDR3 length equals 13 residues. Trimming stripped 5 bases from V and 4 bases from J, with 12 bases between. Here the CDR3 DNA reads TGTGCCAGCAGTACAAAGATTCAATACGAGCAGTACTTC. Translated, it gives CASSTKIQYEQYF.

DNA of the CDR3: TGTGCCAGCCGGGGATTGAGAGATACGCAGTATTTT. The encoded protein is CASRGLRDTQYF. The V and J genes are TRBV6-5 and TRBJ2-3, with D perhaps TRBD2 (5 bases). This CDR3 region has 12 residues. Germline V gene sequence: CDR1 MNHEY, CDR2 SVGAGI. Trimming took off 8 bases at V and 5 bases at J, with 11 bases between the two ends.

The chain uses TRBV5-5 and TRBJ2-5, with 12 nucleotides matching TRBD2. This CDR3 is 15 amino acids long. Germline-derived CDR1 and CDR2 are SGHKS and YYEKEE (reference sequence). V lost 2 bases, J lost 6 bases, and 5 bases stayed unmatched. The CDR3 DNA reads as TGTGCCAGCAGCTTCGTCCTAGCGGGGGGGAAGACCCAGTACTTC. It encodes CASSFVLAGGKTQYF.

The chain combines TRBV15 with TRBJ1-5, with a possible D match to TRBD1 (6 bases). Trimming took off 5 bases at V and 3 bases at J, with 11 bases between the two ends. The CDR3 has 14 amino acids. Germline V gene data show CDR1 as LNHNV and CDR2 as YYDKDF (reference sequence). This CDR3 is CATSPDRYNQPQHF. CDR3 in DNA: TGTGCCACCAGCCCCGACAGGTACAATCAGCCCCAGCATTTT.

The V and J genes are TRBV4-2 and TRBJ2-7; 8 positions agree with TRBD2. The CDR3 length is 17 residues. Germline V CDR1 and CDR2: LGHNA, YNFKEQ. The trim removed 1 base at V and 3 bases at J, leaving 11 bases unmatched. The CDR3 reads CASSQVGGGAGDYEQYF. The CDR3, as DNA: TGTGCCAGCAGCCAAGTAGGCGGCGGAGCGGGGGACTACGAGCAGTACTTC.

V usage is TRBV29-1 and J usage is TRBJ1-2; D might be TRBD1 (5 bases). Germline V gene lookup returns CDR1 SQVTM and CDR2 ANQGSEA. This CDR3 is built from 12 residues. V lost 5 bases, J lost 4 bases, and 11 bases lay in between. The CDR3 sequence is CSVRGASYGYTF. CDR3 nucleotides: TGCAGCGTTCGTGGGGCCAGCTATGGCTACACCTTC.

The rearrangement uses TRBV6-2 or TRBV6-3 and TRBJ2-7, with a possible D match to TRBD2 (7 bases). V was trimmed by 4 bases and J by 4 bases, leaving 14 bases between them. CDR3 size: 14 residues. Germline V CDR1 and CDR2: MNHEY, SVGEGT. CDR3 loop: CASSLEGGPYEQYF. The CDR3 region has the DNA TGTGCCAGCAGTTTGGAGGGGGGGCCATACGAGCAGTACTTC.

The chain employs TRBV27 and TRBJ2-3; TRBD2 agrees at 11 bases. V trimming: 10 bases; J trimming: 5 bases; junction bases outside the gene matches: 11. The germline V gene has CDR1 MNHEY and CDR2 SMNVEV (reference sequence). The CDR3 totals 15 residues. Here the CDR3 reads CATLFSGGARDTQYF. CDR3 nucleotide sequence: TGTGCCACTCTATTTAGCGGGGGGGCGAGAGATACGCAGTATTTT.

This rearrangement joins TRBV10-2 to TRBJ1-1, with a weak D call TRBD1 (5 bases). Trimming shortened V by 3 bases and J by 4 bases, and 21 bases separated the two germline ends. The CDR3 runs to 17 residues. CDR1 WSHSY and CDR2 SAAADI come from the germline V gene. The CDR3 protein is CASSDTGGPVWTTEAFF. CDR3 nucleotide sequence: TGCGCCAGCAGTGACACAGGAGGGCCCGTGTGGACCACTGAAGCTTTCTTT.

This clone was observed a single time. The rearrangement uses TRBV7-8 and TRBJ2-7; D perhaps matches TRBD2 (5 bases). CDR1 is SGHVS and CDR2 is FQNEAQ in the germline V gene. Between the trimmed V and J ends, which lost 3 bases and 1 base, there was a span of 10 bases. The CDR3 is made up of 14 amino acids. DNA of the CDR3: TGTGCCAGCAGCTTCGGGATAGGGTCCTACGAGCAGTACTTC. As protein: CASSFGIGSYEQYF.

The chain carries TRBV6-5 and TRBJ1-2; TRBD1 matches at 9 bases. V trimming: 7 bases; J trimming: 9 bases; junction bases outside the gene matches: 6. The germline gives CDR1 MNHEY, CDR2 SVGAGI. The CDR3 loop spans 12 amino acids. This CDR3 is CASTRDRVRYTF. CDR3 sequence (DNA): TGTGCCAGCACCCGGGACAGGGTTCGCTACACCTTC.

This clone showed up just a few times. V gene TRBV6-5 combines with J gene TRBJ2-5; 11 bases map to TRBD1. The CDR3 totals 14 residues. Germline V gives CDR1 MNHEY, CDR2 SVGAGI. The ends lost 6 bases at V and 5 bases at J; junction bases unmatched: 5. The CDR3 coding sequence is TGTGCCAGCAGGCGGACAGGGGGCGAGGAGACCCAGTACTTC. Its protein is CASRRTGGEETQYF.

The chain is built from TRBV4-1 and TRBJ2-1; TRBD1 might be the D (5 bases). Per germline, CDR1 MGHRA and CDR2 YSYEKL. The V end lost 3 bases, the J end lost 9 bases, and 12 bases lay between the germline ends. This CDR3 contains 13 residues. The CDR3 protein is CASSHPQGSEQFF. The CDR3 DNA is TGCGCCAGCAGCCATCCCCAGGGTTCTGAGCAGTTCTTC.